The 2 T cell receptor beta chains given below trace back to one sample, sequenced in a study of post-analysis software for immune sequencing data. These receptors lack a known antigen. Unique-molecular-identifier-tagged TCR beta cDNA libraries were used. TCRdb independently ran MiXCR on the PCR reads; one entry per CDR3 protein. The sample yields about 810,000 distinct CDR3 sequences, roughly half seen once. The study's findings and limits: TRBV segments more frequent in patients than in controls numbered about 5 and included TRBV5-6, TRBV5-1 and TRBV20-1.

The material sequenced was blood. These receptors were taken from a girl aged 5 to 17 with multiple sclerosis.

The gene calls are TRBV20-1 and TRBJ1-1, with 8 nucleotides matching TRBD1. After removal of 6 bases from V and 3 bases from J, the junction contained 3 bases not matched to a gene. The germline V gene has CDR1 DFQATT and CDR2 SNEGSKA (reference sequence). This CDR3 spans 12 amino acids. This chain's CDR3 is CSAIRGHTEAFF. The CDR3 nucleotides are TGCAGTGCCATCAGGGGGCACACTGAAGCTTTCTTT.

This clonotype was found a few times. The rearrangement joins TRBV5-1 to TRBJ2-3, with TRBD2 matching 13 bases. The trim removed 2 bases at V and 10 bases at J, leaving 4 bases unmatched. CDR1 is SGHRS, CDR2 YFSETQ, per germline. The CDR3 loop spans 14 amino acids. CDR3 sequence reads: CASSFGLAGDPQYF. The CDR3 DNA is TGCGCCAGCAGCTTTGGACTAGCGGGGGATCCGCAGTATTTT.